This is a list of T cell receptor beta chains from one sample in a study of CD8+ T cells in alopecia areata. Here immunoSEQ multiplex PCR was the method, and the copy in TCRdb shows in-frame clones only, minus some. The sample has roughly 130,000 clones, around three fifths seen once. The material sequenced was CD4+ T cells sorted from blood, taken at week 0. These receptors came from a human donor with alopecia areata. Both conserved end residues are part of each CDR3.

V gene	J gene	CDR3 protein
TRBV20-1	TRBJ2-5	CSGENQETQYF
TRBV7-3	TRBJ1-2	CASTDPLQPQLSYGYTF
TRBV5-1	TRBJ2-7	CASSLEGEQYF
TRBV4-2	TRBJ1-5	CASSLPGGNQPQHF
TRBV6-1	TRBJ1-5	CASSEWDRDQPQHF
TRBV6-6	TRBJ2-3	CASRRTSGGYTDTQYF
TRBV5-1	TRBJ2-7	CASSLEGRGPYEQYF
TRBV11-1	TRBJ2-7	CASSLGQGVHEQYF
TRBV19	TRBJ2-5	CASSKIQGQETQYF
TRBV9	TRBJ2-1	CASSPRTGRTLYNEQFF
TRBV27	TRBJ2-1	CASSLYGVGQFF
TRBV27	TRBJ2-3	CASRGQGAHTDTQYF
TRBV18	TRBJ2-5	CASSPPQETQYF
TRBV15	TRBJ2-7	CATSRPDGVYEQYF
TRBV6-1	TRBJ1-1	CASSEFVEAFF
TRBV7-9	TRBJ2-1	CASSYGGSGINNEQFF
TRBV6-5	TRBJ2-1	CASNKGGARGNEQFF